This is a list of T cell receptor beta chains from one sample in a study of blood T cell repertoires in COVID-19. Using immunoSEQ multiplex PCR, the repertoire was profiled, and TCRdb retains in-frame clones only, with some absent. Of some 350,000 clones in the sample, around 89% were seen once. Sequenced material: peripheral blood. These receptors came from a woman aged 30 to 39 with COVID-19, enrolled during active disease. CDR3s include the opening cysteine and the closing phenylalanine or tryptophan. A D gene is named only where the DNA matches it firmly. Expanded clones get a size class; other rows say once, few or many, or leave the size out.

v_call: TRBV7-8; j_call: TRBJ2-7; d_call: -; clone_size: -; cdr3_aa: CASSLGGRSSYEQYF; cdr3_nt: TGTGCCAGCAGCTTAGGGGGCCGCTCATCCTACGAGCAGTACTTC
v_call: TRBV6-2/TRBV6-3; j_call: TRBJ1-2; d_call: TRBD1; clone_size: once; cdr3_aa: CASSSIRTGGYGYTF; cdr3_nt: TGTGCCAGCAGTTCCATAAGGACAGGGGGCTATGGCTACACCTTC
v_call: TRBV27; j_call: TRBJ2-2; d_call: -; clone_size: few; cdr3_aa: CASRQTGNTGELFF; cdr3_nt: TGTGCCAGCAGACAAACAGGGAACACCGGGGAGCTGTTTTTT
v_call: TRBV2; j_call: TRBJ2-2; d_call: TRBD1; clone_size: once; cdr3_aa: CASETGFLAGELFF; cdr3_nt: TGTGCCAGCGAGACAGGGTTCCTGGCCGGGGAGCTGTTTTTT
v_call: TRBV6-2/TRBV6-3; j_call: TRBJ2-5; d_call: TRBD1; clone_size: once; cdr3_aa: CASSYGWDRINQETQYF; cdr3_nt: TGTGCCAGCAGTTACGGTTGGGACAGGATTAATCAAGAGACCCAGTACTTC
v_call: TRBV12-5; j_call: TRBJ2-2; d_call: -; clone_size: -; cdr3_aa: CASGLTLGSLNTGELFF; cdr3_nt: TGTGCTAGTGGTTTGACTCTGGGTAGCCTGAACACCGGGGAGCTGTTTTTT
v_call: TRBV2; j_call: TRBJ1-1; d_call: TRBD1; clone_size: -; cdr3_aa: CASSHRRGQLMNTEAFF; cdr3_nt: TGTGCCAGCAGCCATAGGAGGGGACAGCTGATGAACACTGAAGCTTTCTTT
v_call: TRBV6-2/TRBV6-3; j_call: TRBJ2-3; d_call: -; clone_size: once; cdr3_aa: CASSYSSPGDTQYF; cdr3_nt: TGTGCCAGCAGTTACTCGAGTCCGGGGGATACGCAGTATTTT
v_call: TRBV11-3; j_call: TRBJ2-3; d_call: TRBD2; clone_size: -; cdr3_aa: CASSQYLAGSTDTQYF; cdr3_nt: TGTGCCAGCAGCCAATACCTAGCGGGAAGCACAGATACGCAGTATTTT
v_call: TRBV20-1; j_call: TRBJ1-1; d_call: -; clone_size: -; cdr3_aa: CSASKTENTEAFF; cdr3_nt: TGCAGTGCTAGTAAGACAGAAAACACTGAAGCTTTCTTT
v_call: TRBV28; j_call: TRBJ1-5; d_call: -; clone_size: -; cdr3_aa: CASKGIDAPSDF; cdr3_nt: TGTGCCAGCAAGGGGATCGACGCGCCATCGGATTTT
v_call: TRBV5-6; j_call: TRBJ1-1; d_call: -; clone_size: once; cdr3_aa: CASGGVNTEAFF; cdr3_nt: TGTGCCAGCGGAGGGGTTAACACTGAAGCTTTCTTT
v_call: TRBV11-2; j_call: TRBJ2-7; d_call: TRBD1; clone_size: -; cdr3_aa: CASSFGTDTYEQYF; cdr3_nt: TGTGCCAGCAGCTTCGGGACAGATACCTACGAGCAGTACTTC
v_call: TRBV5-4; j_call: TRBJ2-1; d_call: -; clone_size: -; cdr3_aa: CASRTERSYNEQFF; cdr3_nt: TGTGCCAGCAGGACCGAGAGGTCCTACAATGAGCAGTTCTTC
v_call: TRBV5-1; j_call: TRBJ1-2; d_call: -; clone_size: -; cdr3_aa: CAILLLRIYGYTF; cdr3_nt: TGCGCCATCCTCTTACTACGGATCTATGGCTACACCTTC
v_call: TRBV19; j_call: TRBJ2-5; d_call: -; clone_size: -; cdr3_aa: CASSLQFQETQYF; cdr3_nt: TGTGCCAGTAGTCTCCAGTTTCAAGAGACCCAGTACTTC
v_call: TRBV7-8; j_call: TRBJ1-5; d_call: TRBD1; clone_size: -; cdr3_aa: CASSLGGTGGEKEGPQHF; cdr3_nt: TGTGCCAGCAGCTTAGGAGGGACAGGGGGCGAGAAAGAGGGGCCCCAGCATTTT
v_call: TRBV27; j_call: TRBJ2-3; d_call: -; clone_size: -; cdr3_aa: CASSPQGKVTTDTQYF; cdr3_nt: TGTGCCAGCAGTCCGCAGGGGAAGGTTACCACAGATACGCAGTATTTT
v_call: TRBV7-2; j_call: TRBJ2-1; d_call: -; clone_size: many; cdr3_aa: CASSRGRNNEQFF; cdr3_nt: TGTGCCAGCAGCCGAGGGAGAAACAATGAGCAGTTCTTC
v_call: TRBV28; j_call: TRBJ1-2; d_call: -; clone_size: -; cdr3_aa: CASSSGAGGAYGYTF; cdr3_nt: TGTGCCAGCAGTTCGGGAGCGGGGGGTGCCTATGGCTACACCTTC
v_call: TRBV19; j_call: TRBJ2-7; d_call: TRBD2; clone_size: -; cdr3_aa: CASSGGGSYYEQYF; cdr3_nt: TGTGCCAGTAGCGGCGGGGGGTCCTACTACGAGCAGTACTTC
v_call: TRBV7-2; j_call: TRBJ2-1; d_call: TRBD2; clone_size: -; cdr3_aa: CASSLERQPGLAGSNEQFF; cdr3_nt: TGTGCCAGCAGCCTAGAGCGGCAACCGGGACTAGCGGGGTCGAATGAGCAGTTCTTC
v_call: TRBV7-9; j_call: TRBJ1-2; d_call: TRBD1; clone_size: -; cdr3_aa: CASSLEQGRYTF; cdr3_nt: TGTGCCAGCAGCTTAGAACAGGGGCGCTACACCTTC
v_call: TRBV4-2; j_call: TRBJ2-5; d_call: -; clone_size: -; cdr3_aa: CASTLGGGPTETQYF; cdr3_nt: TGTGCCAGCACTCTTGGGGGGGGGCCTACGGAGACCCAGTACTTC
v_call: TRBV5-6; j_call: TRBJ2-1; d_call: -; clone_size: once; cdr3_aa: CASSPRDNFYNEQFF; cdr3_nt: TGTGCCAGCAGCCCCCGGGACAATTTTTACAATGAGCAGTTCTTC
v_call: TRBV28; j_call: TRBJ1-4; d_call: -; clone_size: -; cdr3_aa: CASSSRPQAYEKLFF; cdr3_nt: TGTGCCAGCAGTTCGCGACCTCAGGCCTATGAAAAACTGTTTTTT
v_call: TRBV29-1; j_call: TRBJ1-5; d_call: -; clone_size: -; cdr3_aa: CSVPRVGDKLNQPQHF; cdr3_nt: TGCAGCGTGCCCAGGGTGGGGGACAAACTCAATCAGCCCCAGCATTTT
v_call: TRBV3-1/TRBV3-2; j_call: TRBJ1-5; d_call: -; clone_size: -; cdr3_aa: CASSQDRGQPQHF; cdr3_nt: TGTGCCAGCAGCCAAGATCGGGGTCAGCCCCAGCATTTT
v_call: TRBV7-6; j_call: TRBJ2-1; d_call: TRBD2; clone_size: -; cdr3_aa: CASSLGYPAGLYNEQFF; cdr3_nt: TGTGCCAGCAGCTTAGGTTACCCAGCGGGACTCTACAATGAGCAGTTCTTC